The source of this TCR beta chain is a study of shared clonotypes between healthy human individuals (dated by TCRdb to the early 2020s). Regarding the study in general: Two women and a few men aged 18 to 49 years were included in the cohort. Different laboratories and diverse techniques were used to prepare libraries and sequence TCR repertoires, to increase sequencing depth and limit assay-specific biases. The study deeply sequenced blood TCR repertoires of five healthy adults to estimate repertoire size and the extent of clonotype sharing between individuals. Per donor, leukapheresis produced somewhere between about 0.94 and 9.5 billion PBMCs. For each donor, three plates each were used for CD4 naive and CD4 memory, two plates were used for CD8 naive, and one plate was used for CD8 memory.

V and J are truncated by 1 base and 6 bases respectively, leaving an intervening sequence of 16 bases. CDR1 and CDR2, looked up from the germline V gene, are MDHEN and SYDVKM. From its cysteine to its phenylalanine, the CDR3 spans 16 amino acids. Just the 48-base CDR3 DNA is kept, in frame starting at base 1. Overall study results and their limits: Compared with non-shared clonotypes, the clonotypes found in all four sorted-subset donors had higher generation probabilities. Because the study included only a small number of donors, the genetic and exposure-history diversity represented was limited. Rarefaction of sorted-subset datasets indicated incomplete sequencing despite the large sequencing depth. Sampling was restricted to blood, and TCR repertoires in tissue are likely to differ from TCR repertoires in blood. When four donors were compared, the shared fraction of clonotypes was about 5.5% for naive CD4, roughly 3.3% for naive CD8, 2.3% for memory CD4, and 0.4% for memory CD8. Pairwise subsampling indicated that sequencing depth was expected to affect the degree of clonotype sharing among donors. Larger estimated clonotype richness was generally found for naive subsets than for memory subsets.

The donors were healthy, HIV-negative adults with no recently reported acute infections or vaccinations. All donors were Caucasian adults living in Nashville, Tennessee, USA. The CD8 memory samples were a combination of magnetically selected CD45RO+ cells and CCR7-negative CD45RA+ effector memory (TemRA) cells. After blood collection by leukapheresis, PBMCs were isolated using Ficoll-Histopaque density gradient centrifugation and then cryopreserved in the vapor phase of liquid nitrogen. Analytical flow cytometry was used to check the purity and quantity of each magnetically sorted T cell population. Genomic DNA was isolated from each sorted fraction and quantified by UV absorbance on a Nanodrop 2000c. Regarding this clone: Its antigen is unknown. It has no much larger one-base neighbor in the sample; base qualities were not kept.

Using the deep immunoSEQ assay, multiplex PCR amplified TCR CDR3 regions from genomic DNA. For each cell subset, the extracted genomic DNA was distributed evenly across all wells of several immunoSEQ 96-well plates, and each plate served as one replicate. For sorted subsets, around 200 ng genomic DNA, equal to about 30,000 T cell genomes, was loaded into each replicate PCR. Purified libraries were quantified with a Qubit 3.0 fluorometer, sized on a Bioanalyzer 2100, and re-quantified with the KAPA Library Quantification kit. Every immunoSEQ 96-well plate was sequenced on a dedicated single-read 150-cycle Illumina NextSeq 550 flow cell. On the study's bioinformatics: Because only junctional sequences without quality scores were contained in the immunoSEQ output, filtering matching that applied to full-length reads could not be performed. Sequences were annotated with PyIR, a Python wrapper for IgBLAST v1.9, and V/J genes and CDR3 were assigned using IMGT germline references. Reads with weak V/J assignments (E-value above 1e-6), missing CDR3, stop codons, out-of-frame junctions, or ambiguous translated residues were removed. V3J clonotypes were defined as sequences sharing the same inferred V gene, J gene, and CDR3 amino acid sequence. The percentage overlap between two repertoires was calculated by dividing the number of shared unique clonotypes by the size of the smaller repertoire. Repertoire richness was assessed with RTK rarefaction, the Chao1 estimator, and Recon v2.1 estimates of unobserved clonotypes. For all TCRbeta clonotypes obtained by the gDNA method from a handful of donors, generation probabilities were computed with OLGA. Drawn from immuneACCESS, this table holds only the in-frame rearrangements with V and J called that TCRdb kept. Clones are partly lost; checked studies trace under half to an unresolved V gene and leave the rest unexplained. The D gene and trimming were derived from the DNA, and the V and J assignments and clone size from that table. This sample gives roughly 320,000 clones in total; around 90% of them show up just once. The leading ten clones occupy around 16% of the sample.

The specimen was memory CD8+ T cells sorted from blood. This specimen's cell subset or site label, per the study, means: CD45RO+ cells pooled with CCR7-negative TemRA cells. The rearrangement joined TRBV28 to TRBJ1-5, and possibly TRBD1, on 5 matching bases. This sequence was found in a young man in good health. The CDR3 region: CASSLYSGQSAQPQHF. The nucleotide sequence reads as follows: TGTGCCAGCAGTTTATATTCCGGACAATCAGCTCAGCCCCAGCATTTT.